The present TCR beta chain was sequenced within a study of blood T cell repertoires in COVID-19 (dated by TCRdb to 2019 to 2021). Background on the whole study: Samples from collaborators originated in the United States, Italy and Spain and spanned both the acute and convalescent phases of COVID-19. The material from the prospective study consisted of cDNA or gDNA derived from T cells, B-cell-depleted T cells, or PBMCs. Deeply sampled blood TCRbeta repertoires from subjects exposed to, actively infected with, or recovered from COVID-19 were included in the dataset. The repertoires were released in a freely available public database meant as a resource for research on the immune response to SARS-CoV-2. The samples were drawn from the first 160 participants of the ongoing ImmuneRACE study and from over 950 subjects provided by 6 global collaborators. Sample metadata almost always included a de-identified subject ID, COVID-19 status, age in years and sex. Where available, HLA class I and class II types were taken from metadata supplied by the sample provider and were not determined by assay-based typing. What the study reported, not specific to this receptor: Clinical and demographic metadata were provided uncurated, with the amount varying by source and participant.

This clone was counted a single time. Its antigen remains undetermined. No per-base quality is available; no much larger clone lies one base away. TCRbeta CDR3 regions were amplified from genomic DNA by means of the immunoSEQ Assay, a bias-controlled multiplex PCR. Turning to the authors' computational methods: Nucleated cell counts per sample were estimated from amplification of reference gene primers within the assay. Sequence reads were collapsed and filtered to measure the absolute abundance of every unique TCRbeta CDR3 rearrangement. For each sample, productive Simpson clonality was calculated by taking the square root of Simpson's diversity index across productive rearrangements. Entries here come from immuneACCESS through TCRdb and include only in-frame sequences with V and J called. Some clones fail to appear in such tables; in the studies checked, an unresolved V gene covers under half of the shortfall, and the cause of the remainder is unknown. That table gives V, J and clone size, and the DNA gave D and trimming. The sample table records 250,000 to 350,000 clones; approximately 90% of these occur just once. The top ten clonotypes cover approximately 5% of the sample.

Participants in the prospective study were enrolled through a virtual design, were aged roughly 18 to 90 years, and lived in 24 United States geographic areas. In the prospective study, cohorts were assigned on the basis of participant-reported clinical history obtained from a screening survey and a study questionnaire. Recovered participants in ImmuneRACE Cohort 3 were defined by two consecutive negative NP/OP PCR tests, clearance by a healthcare professional, or resolution of symptoms. Mobile phlebotomists in the prospective study collected whole blood, serum and a nasopharyngeal or oropharyngeal swab from every participant. Additional blood draws and questionnaires over a roughly two-month period could optionally be provided by prospective study participants. Before DNA extraction, blood samples from the prospective study were shipped at room temperature or frozen. The sequencing input was PBMCs or T cells enriched from blood (not recorded which). The sequence came from a woman aged 25 to 39 who had recovered from COVID-19.

The CDR3 has the sequence CASSPQPTSGGNTIYF. DNA sequence: TGTGCCAGCAGCCCCCAACCGACAAGCGGAGGAAACACCATATATTTT. The V and J segments used are TRBV9 and TRBJ1-3; the D gene lacks a confident call. Reading the germline V gene gives CDR1 SGDLS and CDR2 YYNGEE. The V and J ends are trimmed by 4 bases and 4 bases, leaving 18 bases between them. Spanning cysteine to phenylalanine, the CDR3 consists of 16 amino acids. The only DNA kept is the CDR3, 48 bases in frame from the first base.